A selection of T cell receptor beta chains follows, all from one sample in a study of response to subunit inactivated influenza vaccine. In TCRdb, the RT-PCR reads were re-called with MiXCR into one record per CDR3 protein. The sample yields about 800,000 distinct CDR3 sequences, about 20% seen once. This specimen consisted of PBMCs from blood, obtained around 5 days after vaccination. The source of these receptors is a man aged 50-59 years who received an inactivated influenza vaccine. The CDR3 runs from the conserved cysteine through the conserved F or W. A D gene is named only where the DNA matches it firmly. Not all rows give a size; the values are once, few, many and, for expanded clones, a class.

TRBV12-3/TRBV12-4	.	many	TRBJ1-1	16	CASSDYDTRLNTEAFF	TGTGCCAGCAGTGACTACGATACAAGATTGAACACTGAAGCTTTCTTT
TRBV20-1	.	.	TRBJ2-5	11	CSARDQETQYF	TGCAGTGCTAGAGATCAGGAGACCCAGTACTTC
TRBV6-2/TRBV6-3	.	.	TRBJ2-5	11	CASVGPETQYF	TGTGCCAGCGTGGGCCCGGAGACCCAGTACTTC
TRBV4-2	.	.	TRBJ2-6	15	CASSHLISGANVLTF	TGTGCCAGCAGCCACCTTATCTCTGGGGCCAACGTCCTGACTTTC
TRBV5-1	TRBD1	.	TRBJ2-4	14	CASSPRTGLDIQYF	TGCGCCAGCAGCCCAAGGACAGGGTTGGACATTCAGTACTTC
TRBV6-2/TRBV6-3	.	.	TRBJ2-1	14	CASSPSEYYNEQFF	TGTGCCAGCAGTCCTAGCGAGTACTACAATGAGCAGTTCTTC
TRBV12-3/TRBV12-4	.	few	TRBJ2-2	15	CASSLGTGLPGELFF	TGTGCCAGCAGTTTAGGGACAGGACTACCCGGGGAGCTGTTTTTT
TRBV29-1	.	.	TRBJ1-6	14	CSVKRDWDNSPLHF	TGCAGCGTAAAAAGGGACTGGGATAATTCACCCCTCCACTTT
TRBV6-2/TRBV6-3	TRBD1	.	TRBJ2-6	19	CASSYSMGTGIWRANVLTF	TGTGCCAGCAGTTACTCGATGGGGACAGGGATTTGGAGGGCCAACGTCCTGACTTTC
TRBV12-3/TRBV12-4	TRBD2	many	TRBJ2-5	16	CASSQPQAGVGETQYF	TGTGCCAGCAGTCAACCCCAAGCGGGAGTGGGTGAGACCCAGTACTTC
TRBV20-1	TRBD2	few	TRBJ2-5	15	CSAGDSGGIQETQYF	TGCAGTGCTGGAGATAGCGGGGGGATCCAAGAGACCCAGTACTTC
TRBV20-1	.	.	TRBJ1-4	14	CSAGRGDGLEKLFF	TGCAGTGCAGGTCGGGGGGATGGATTAGAAAAACTGTTTTTT
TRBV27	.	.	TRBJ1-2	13	CASRPRESYGYTF	TGTGCCAGCAGACCCAGAGAAAGCTATGGCTACACCTTC
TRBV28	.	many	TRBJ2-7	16	CASSLYLGGSSYEQYF	TGTGCCAGCAGTTTATACCTGGGGGGAAGCTCCTACGAGCAGTACTTC
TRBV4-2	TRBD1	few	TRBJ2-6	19	CASSPGQGAKSSGANVLTF	TGTGCCAGCAGCCCGGGACAGGGGGCGAAGAGCTCTGGGGCCAACGTCCTGACTTTC
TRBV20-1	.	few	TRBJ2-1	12	CSASSAYNEQFF	TGCAGTGCTAGTTCGGCCTACAATGAGCAGTTCTTC
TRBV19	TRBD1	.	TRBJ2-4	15	CASSPHPGGSNIQYF	TGTGCCAGTAGTCCGCATCCAGGGGGTTCAAACATTCAGTACTTC
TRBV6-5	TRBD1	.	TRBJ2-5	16	CASSYPGTGGLETQYF	TGTGCCAGCAGTTACCCCGGGACAGGGGGCTTGGAGACCCAGTACTTC
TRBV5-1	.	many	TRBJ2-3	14	CASSLASGADTQYF	TGCGCCAGCAGCTTGGCAAGCGGTGCGGATACGCAGTATTTT
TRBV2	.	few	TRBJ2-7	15	CASSEMGSTLYEQYF	TGTGCCAGCAGTGAAATGGGGAGCACCTTATACGAGCAGTACTTC
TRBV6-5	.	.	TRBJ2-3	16	CASSYGGGGSTDTQYF	TGTGCCAGCAGTTACGGCGGGGGCGGGAGCACAGATACGCAGTATTTT
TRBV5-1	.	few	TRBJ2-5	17	CASSLFTLESGRETQYF	TGCGCCAGCAGCTTGTTTACGCTGGAGTCTGGGCGAGAGACCCAGTACTTC
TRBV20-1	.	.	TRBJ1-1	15	CSASAMEGEGTEAFF	TGCAGTGCTAGTGCGATGGAGGGGGAAGGCACTGAAGCTTTCTTT
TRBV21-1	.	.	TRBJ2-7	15	CASSSPKALTYEQYF	TGTGCCAGCAGCTCTCCTAAGGCACTGACCTACGAGCAGTACTTC
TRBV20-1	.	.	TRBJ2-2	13	CSARWGATGELFF	TGCAGTGCTAGATGGGGGGCGACCGGGGAGCTGTTTTTT
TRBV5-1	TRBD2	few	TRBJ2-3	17	CATAIERRGRATDTQYF	TGCGCCACCGCCATCGAAAGACGCGGGAGGGCGACAGATACGCAGTATTTT
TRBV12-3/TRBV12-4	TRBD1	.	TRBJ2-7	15	CASSLGTGQTYEQYF	TGTGCCAGCAGTTTAGGGACAGGGCAGACCTACGAGCAGTACTTC
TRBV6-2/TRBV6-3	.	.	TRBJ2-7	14	CASRPAGVTYEQYF	TGTGCCAGCAGACCAGCGGGCGTCACCTACGAGCAGTACTTC
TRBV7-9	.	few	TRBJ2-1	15	CASSPTGLAVNEQFF	TGTGCCAGCAGCCCTACAGGGTTGGCTGTCAATGAGCAGTTCTTC
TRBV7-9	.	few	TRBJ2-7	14	CASSLLEGGYEQYF	TGTGCCAGCAGCTTATTGGAGGGTGGCTACGAGCAGTACTTC
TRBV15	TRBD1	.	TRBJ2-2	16	CATSGTGGAGTGELFF	TGTGCCACCAGCGGGACAGGGGGCGCCGGCACCGGGGAGCTGTTTTTT
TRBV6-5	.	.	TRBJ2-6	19	CASSYSGVHPSSGANVLTF	TGTGCCAGCAGTTATTCGGGGGTACATCCCAGCTCTGGGGCCAACGTCCTGACTTTC
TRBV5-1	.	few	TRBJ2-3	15	CASSLGSRLPDTQYF	TGCGCCAGCAGCTTGGGGTCTAGACTCCCAGATACGCAGTATTTT
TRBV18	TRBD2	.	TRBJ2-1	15	CASSPRGTSEGEQFF	TGTGCCAGCTCACCAAGAGGGACTAGCGAAGGTGAGCAGTTCTTC
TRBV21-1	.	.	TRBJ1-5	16	CASSKEDRVVLQPQHF	TGTGCCAGCAGCAAAGAGGACAGGGTGGTACTTCAGCCCCAGCATTTT
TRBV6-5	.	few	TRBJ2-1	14	CASSYSRGNNEQFF	TGTGCCAGCAGTTACTCGAGAGGAAACAATGAGCAGTTCTTC
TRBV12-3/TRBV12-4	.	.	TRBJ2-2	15	CASSLFQSSVGELFF	TGTGCCAGCAGTTTATTTCAGTCCTCGGTCGGGGAGCTGTTTTTT
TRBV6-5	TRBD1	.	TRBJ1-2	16	CASSYSVGQGAWGYTF	TGTGCCAGCAGTTACTCGGTGGGACAGGGGGCGTGGGGCTACACCTTC
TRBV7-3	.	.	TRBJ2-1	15	CASSPAASSYNEQFF	TGTGCCAGCAGCCCCGCCGCCAGCTCCTACAATGAGCAGTTCTTC
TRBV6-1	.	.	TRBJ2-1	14	CASSSESGGAEQFF	TGTGCCAGCAGTAGTGAAAGCGGCGGTGCGGAGCAGTTCTTC
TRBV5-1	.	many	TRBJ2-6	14	CASSFVSGANVLTF	TGTGCCAGCAGTTTTGTCTCTGGGGCCAACGTCCTGACTTTC
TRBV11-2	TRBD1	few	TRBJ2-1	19	CASSPNRGRGLGSYNEQFF	TGTGCCAGCAGCCCCAACAGGGGGCGAGGGCTGGGGTCCTACAATGAGCAGTTCTTC
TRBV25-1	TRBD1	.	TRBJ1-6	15	CASSKQGAYNSPLHF	TGTGCCAGCAGTAAACAGGGGGCCTATAATTCACCCCTCCACTTT
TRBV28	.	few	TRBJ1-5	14	CASSSGQTNQPQHF	TGTGCCAGCAGTTCCGGACAGACAAATCAGCCCCAGCATTTT
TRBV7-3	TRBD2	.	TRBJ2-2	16	CASSLTRGSNTGELFF	TGTGCCAGCAGCTTAACACGCGGGAGTAACACCGGGGAGCTGTTTTTT
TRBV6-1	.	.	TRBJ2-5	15	CATSPRDTRQETQYF	TGTGCCACCTCACCCCGGGACACCCGACAAGAGACCCAGTACTTC
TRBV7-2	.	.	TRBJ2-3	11	CASSLELASTF	TGTGCCAGCAGCTTAGAACTGGCTTCAACTTTT
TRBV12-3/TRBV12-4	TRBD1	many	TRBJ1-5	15	CASSSGQGRSQPQHF	TGTGCCAGCAGTAGCGGACAGGGTCGGTCTCAGCCCCAGCATTTT
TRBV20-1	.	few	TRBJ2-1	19	CSARPSAIGPSADYNEQFF	TGCAGTGCTAGACCATCCGCTATAGGGCCTTCCGCGGACTACAATGAGCAGTTCTTC